The 32 T cell receptor beta chains reported below all come from one sample, sequenced in a study of shared clonotypes between healthy human individuals (dated by TCRdb to the early 2020s). Receptors were amplified or captured by the immunoSEQ multiplex PCR assay. TCRdb re-hosts the immuneACCESS table, in-frame sequences only. Its copies lack some clones; in the studies checked, an unresolved V gene accounts for under half of them, and the cause for the rest is not known. For this sample the table gives over 2 million clones, of which around 93% were detected only once. More than 0.35% of the sample rests with the top ten. Sequenced sample: naive CD4+ T cells from PBMCs. The cell subset or site label, read with the paper, signifies: CD45RA+ positively selected. These receptors came from a young man in good health. Some clones in this sample may be carry-over from other donors' samples.

The chain combines TRBV6-4 with TRBJ2-3; D gene unclear. V gave up 6 bases and J gave up 6 bases, with 10 bases separating them. Germline V CDR1 and CDR2: MRHNA, SNTAGT. CDR3 length: 12 amino acids. The CDR3 loop is CASRGNGDTQYF. CDR3 DNA: TGTGCCAGCAGGGGGAATGGGGATACGCAGTATTTT.

The rearrangement links TRBV9 to TRBJ2-3, with D uncertain. This CDR3 comprises 15 residues. CDR1 SGDLS and CDR2 YYNGEE come from the germline V gene. V was cut by 1 base and J by 2 bases, with 11 bases left in between. The CDR3 DNA follows: TGTGCCAGCAGCGTATTTGGCGGAACCACAGATACGCAGTATTTT. It codes for CASSVFGGTTDTQYF.

Points on this clone: Mismatch with germline at one junction end may stem from a read error. J is TRBJ2-7 and V is TRBV27; D may be TRBD1 or TRBD2 (5 bases each). Germline V gene sequence: CDR1 MNHEY, CDR2 SMNVEV (reference sequence). The CDR3 contains 13 residues. CDR3: CASSLSRGGVSRF. CDR3 sequence (DNA): TGTGCCAGCAGTTTATCGAGGGGTGGGGTAAGTCGGTTC.

This chain joins TRBV7-9 and TRBJ2-1, with 10 bases that match TRBD2. Germline trimming cut 6 bases from V and 7 bases from J; bases unmatched to any gene: 9. Germline assignment: CDR1 SEHNR and CDR2 FQNEAQ (reference sequence). This CDR3 spans 15 amino acids. The CDR3 loop is CASSRGLAPLNEQFF. The DNA of the CDR3 is TGTGCCAGCAGTCGGGGACTAGCGCCCTTGAATGAGCAGTTCTTC.

The chain uses TRBV2 and TRBJ2-5; 7 bases align to TRBD1. The V gene end was trimmed by 6 bases and the J gene end by 6 bases; junction bases not matched to a gene: 10. Germline V gene data show CDR1 as SNHLY and CDR2 as FYNNEI. This CDR3 contains 14 residues. The CDR3 is CASSEQGTGQTQYF. CDR3 DNA sequence: TGTGCCAGCAGCGAACAGGGGACGGGGCAGACCCAGTACTTC.

The rearrangement joins TRBV6-1 to TRBJ1-5; possible D gene TRBD1, 5 bases. CDR1 and CDR2 from the germline V gene are MNHNS and SASEGT. The V gene lost 8 bases and the J gene lost 5 bases, with 16 bases spanning the gap. CDR3 size: 14 residues. The CDR3 sequence: CASLSTGGDQPQHF. For the CDR3, the DNA is TGTGCCAGCCTCTCAACGGGGGGGGATCAGCCCCAGCATTTT.

V gene TRBV10-3 combines with J gene TRBJ2-3, with 10 bases that match TRBD2. The V gene's germline CDR1 is ENHRY and CDR2 SYGVKD. The CDR3 length is 22 residues. Trimming removed 5 bases from V and 4 bases from J; junction bases left unmatched: 27. CDR3 sequence reads: CAISKEGHKRASGSPPADTQYF. The CDR3 DNA is TGTGCCATCAGTAAGGAAGGCCATAAACGGGCTAGCGGGAGCCCGCCGGCAGATACGCAGTATTTT.

This clone has only a few counts. This chain joins TRBV13 and TRBJ2-1; D tentatively fits TRBD1 or TRBD2 (5 bases each). This CDR3 has 12 residues. The V and J ends lost 8 bases and 5 bases respectively, with 10 bases between them. The germline V gene encodes CDR1 PRHDT and CDR2 FYEKMQ (reference sequence). The CDR3 nucleotides read TGTGCCAGCCCCGGGGCGCACAATGAGCAGTTCTTC. This translates into CASPGAHNEQFF.

The chain carries TRBV2 and TRBJ2-2, with 8 bases aligning to TRBD2. V gave up 4 bases and J gave up 7 bases; unmatched junction bases: 11. This CDR3 spans 16 amino acids. The germline V gene has CDR1 SNHLY and CDR2 FYNNEI. The CDR3 DNA reads TGTGCCAGCAGTGTCGCCGGGAGGGCCCGGGGCGGGGAGCTGTTTTTT. Translating gives CASSVAGRARGGELFF.

This clone is a singleton in its sample. V usage is TRBV5-4 and J usage is TRBJ1-2, with 8 bases matching TRBD1. CDR1 is SGHNT and CDR2 is YYREEE in the germline V gene (reference sequence). CDR3 length: 19 amino acids. The ends lost 3 bases at V and 0 bases at J; junction bases unmatched: 16. DNA of the CDR3: TGTGCCAGCAGCTCCCGCCCGAGACAGGGGCCTTTAGCTAACTATGGCTACACCTTC. Amino acid sequence: CASSSRPRQGPLANYGYTF.

The chain uses TRBV4-1 and TRBJ2-7, with D perhaps assigned TRBD1 or TRBD2 (5 bases each). The CDR3 runs 14 residues. The germline gives CDR1 MGHRA, CDR2 YSYEKL. Trimming took off 1 base at V and 5 bases at J, with 12 bases between the two ends. The CDR3 here is CASSQVGAFHEQYF. DNA of the CDR3: TGCGCCAGCAGCCAAGTCGGGGCCTTTCACGAGCAGTACTTC.

The V call is TRBV4-3, the J call TRBJ1-2; D gene unclear. Germline V gives CDR1 LGHNA, CDR2 YSLEER. The CDR3 is 15 amino acids. Trimming left V 0 bases short and J 4 bases short, with 12 bases between. The CDR3 nucleotides read TGCGCCAGCAGCCAAGACTACTCCTCCACCTATGGCTACACCTTC. As protein: CASSQDYSSTYGYTF.

The CDR3 DNA is TGTGCCAGCAGTTTACAGGATATCCAAGAGACCCAGTACTTC. Its translation: CASSLQDIQETQYF. This chain connects TRBV28 to TRBJ2-5; no reliable D call. Trimming shortened V by 2 bases and J by 1 base, and 8 bases separated the two germline ends. This CDR3 comprises 14 residues. Per the germline V gene, CDR1 is MDHEN and CDR2 is SYDVKM.

The J gene is TRBJ2-2, the V gene TRBV6-1; D gene unclear. Between the trimmed V and J ends, which lost 2 bases and 4 bases, there was a span of 14 bases. From germline, CDR1 is MNHNS and CDR2 SASEGT. This CDR3 has 16 amino acids. CDR3 nucleotides: TGTGCCAGCAGTGAAAGTCCCACCCCTCTCACCGGGGAGCTGTTTTTT. This codes for CASSESPTPLTGELFF.

The chain uses TRBV21-1 and TRBJ1-1; TRBD1 is taken as the D call from the table, unchecked against the DNA. TRBV21-1 is shown as a pseudogene. This CDR3 has 15 amino acids. The DNA for the CDR3 is TGTGCCAGCAGCGGGGTGGGGGCCATGAACACTGAAGCTTTCTTT. It encodes CASSGVGAMNTEAFF.

The V gene is TRBV18, the J gene TRBJ2-2, with D perhaps matching TRBD1 (6 bases). CDR1 and CDR2 (germline): KGHSH, LQKENI. The V and J ends lost 4 bases and 7 bases respectively, with 19 bases between them. This CDR3 is built from 16 residues. CDR3 in DNA: TGTGCCAGCTCACTCAATCGCCCAGGGGCACGCGGGGAGCTGTTTTTT. Protein sequence: CASSLNRPGARGELFF. Full variable domain (remainder filled in from reference TRBV18 and TRBJ2-2): NAGVMQNPRHLVRRRGQEARLRCSPMKGHSHVYWYRQLPEEGLKFMVYLQKENIIDESGMPKERFSAEFPKEGPSILRIQQVVRGDSAAYFCASSLNRPGARGELFFGEGSRLTVL.

This chain links TRBV29-1 with TRBJ2-5; the D gene is possibly TRBD1 (5 bases). Between the trimmed V and J ends, which lost 5 bases and 0 bases, there was a span of 10 bases. Germline lookup yields CDR1 SQVTM and CDR2 ANQGSEA. The CDR3 has 13 residues. The chain's CDR3 is CSVPWGYQETQYF. The CDR3 nucleotides are TGCAGCGTTCCCTGGGGCTACCAAGAGACCCAGTACTTC.

V gene TRBV5-1 combines with J gene TRBJ2-7, with 8 bases aligning to TRBD2. Per the germline V gene, CDR1 is SGHRS and CDR2 is YFSETQ. Trimming removed 6 bases from V and 5 bases from J; junction bases left unmatched: 10. The CDR3 has 14 amino acids. In nucleotides, the CDR3 is TGCGCCAGCAACCTAAGCGGGAGTGAAAACGAGCAGTACTTC. This codes for CASNLSGSENEQYF.

This clone was counted a single time. This chain links TRBV28 with TRBJ2-7; 7 bases are shared with TRBD2. V was clipped by 6 bases and J by 5 bases; unmatched bases: 16. This CDR3 is 16 amino acids long. The germline gives CDR1 MDHEN, CDR2 SYDVKM. CDR3 sequence reads: CASRSTGRIRFDEQYF. For the CDR3, the DNA is TGTGCCAGCAGATCGACCGGGAGGATACGATTTGACGAGCAGTACTTC.

V and J are TRBV7-3 and TRBJ2-2; 8 bases are a match to TRBD2. Germline V gene sequence: CDR1 SGHTA, CDR2 FQGTGA. Trimming removed 1 base from V and 7 bases from J; junction bases left unmatched: 5. The CDR3 runs to 15 residues. The CDR3 DNA follows: TGTGCCAGCAGCTTAATTAGCGGGGTCGGCGGGGAGCTGTTTTTT. Amino acid sequence: CASSLISGVGGELFF. Combining the CDR3 with reference TRBV7-3 and TRBJ2-2 gives the whole variable domain GAGVSQTPSNKVTEKGKYVELRCDPISGHTALYWYRQSLGQGPEFLIYFQGTGAADDSGLPNDRFFAVRPEGSVSTLKIQRTERGDSAVYLCASSLISGVGGELFFGEGSRLTVL.

This clone was recorded only once. This chain links TRBV5-1 with TRBJ2-5, with D unclear. The J call may be faulty, since TRBJ2-7 better matches the DNA end. The CDR3 runs 12 residues. CDR1 is SGHRS, CDR2 YFSETQ, per germline. The CDR3 spells CASSRDGSEQYF. The CDR3 nucleotides are TGCGCCAGCAGCCGCGACGGCAGCGAGCAGTACTTC.

The count of this clone is one. The chain combines TRBV11-2 with TRBJ1-1; D remains ambiguous. Trimming removed 5 bases at V and 4 bases at J, with 20 bases between. The CDR3 loop spans 16 amino acids. Germline values: CDR1 SGHAT, CDR2 FQNNGV. CDR3 bases: TGTGCCAGCAGCCCCCCTATCACCTTATCGGGCACTGAAGCTTTCTTT. It codes for CASSPPITLSGTEAFF.

This rearrangement joins TRBV28 to TRBJ1-1, with a possible D match to TRBD1 (6 bases). CDR3 size: 19 residues. Trimming left V 9 bases short and J 0 bases short, with 29 bases between. The germline V gene has CDR1 MDHEN and CDR2 SYDVKM. CDR3 DNA sequence: TGTGCCAGTCCCCCCGCCAGGGGTCCTAGGGGGGCCATGAACACTGAAGCTTTCTTT. The encoded protein is CASPPARGPRGAMNTEAFF.

Only one count was recorded for this clone. Other DNA sequences from this sample encode an identical CDR3 as well. This chain connects TRBV7-9 to TRBJ2-5; no clear D. V lost 3 bases to trimming and J lost 1 base, with 6 bases between them. CDR1 is SEHNR and CDR2 is FQNEAQ in the germline V gene (reference sequence). The CDR3 covers 13 residues. This CDR3 is CASSFAGQETQYF. In DNA, the CDR3 is TGTGCCAGCAGCTTTGCAGGCCAAGAGACCCAGTACTTC.

This chain uses TRBV10-3 with TRBJ1-1, with a possible D match to TRBD1 (5 bases). Trimming left V 4 bases short and J 6 bases short, with 9 bases between. Germline V CDR1 and CDR2: ENHRY, SYGVKD. The CDR3 contains 12 residues. The CDR3 DNA reads TGTGCCATCAGTGGTCAGGGCCCTGAAGCTTTCTTT. It encodes CAISGQGPEAFF.

The chain links TRBV6-1 to TRBJ2-1, with 13 bases lining up with TRBD2. The V gene end was trimmed by 3 bases and the J gene end by 7 bases; junction bases not matched to a gene: 15. The CDR3 has 19 amino acids. CDR1 MNHNS and CDR2 SASEGT come from the germline V gene. CDR3 protein: CASSDRRTSGSSGKNEQFF. The CDR3 DNA is TGTGCCAGCAGTGATAGGAGGACTAGCGGGAGTAGTGGGAAAAATGAGCAGTTCTTC.

About this clone itself: Other DNA sequences from this sample encode an identical CDR3 as well. The chain combines TRBV30 with TRBJ1-1; no clear D gene. CDR1 is GTSNPN, CDR2 SVGIG, per germline (reference sequence). The CDR3 is 13 residues long. Trimming shortened V by 1 base and J by 5 bases, and 11 bases separated the two germline ends. CDR3: CAWSGAAGTEAFF. The CDR3 DNA reads TGTGCCTGGAGTGGTGCGGCGGGAACTGAAGCTTTCTTT.

The gene calls are TRBV27 and TRBJ1-4; TRBD1 might be the D (5 bases). V was shortened by 7 bases and J by 7 bases, with 22 bases between the two germline ends. The germline CDR1 and CDR2 sequences are MNHEY and SMNVEV (reference sequence). The CDR3 has 16 amino acids. As DNA, the CDR3 is TGTGCCAGCACCACCTTTTTGCACAGGCGCTCTGAAAAACTGTTTTTT. As protein: CASTTFLHRRSEKLFF.

The chain links TRBV6-1 to TRBJ2-1; D unresolved. The CDR3 spans 14 residues. V lost 6 bases to trimming and J lost 8 bases, with 17 bases between them. Germline V gives CDR1 MNHNS, CDR2 SASEGT. DNA for the CDR3: TGTGCCAGCAGCCTCTCGTCAAGGTTGGATGAGCAGTTCTTC. It specifies CASSLSSRLDEQFF.

This chain connects TRBV2 to TRBJ2-7, with 8 bases aligning to TRBD2. Unmatched junction bases numbered 6, after V lost 6 bases and J lost 5 bases. The germline gives CDR1 SNHLY, CDR2 FYNNEI. The CDR3 consists of 13 residues. The CDR3 sequence: CASSREGSHEQYF. CDR3 sequence (DNA): TGTGCCAGCAGCCGGGAGGGAAGCCACGAGCAGTACTTC. The full variable domain, completed using reference TRBV2 and TRBJ2-7, is EPEVTQTPSHQVTQMGQEVILRCVPISNHLYFYWYRQILGQKVEFLVSFYNNEISEKSEIFDDQFSVERPDGSNFTLKIRSTKLEDSAMYFCASSREGSHEQYFGPGTRLTVT.

This chain uses TRBV7-2 with TRBJ2-7; 9 bases map to TRBD1. Unmatched junction bases numbered 9, after V lost 7 bases and J lost 5 bases. Germline CDR1 SGHTA, CDR2 FQGNSA. This CDR3 has 14 amino acids. The CDR3 bases are TGTGCCAGCAACCTGCTGGGACAGGGTAACGAGCAGTACTTC. It is translated as CASNLLGQGNEQYF.

This clone appeared a single time. The rearrangement joins TRBV7-2 to TRBJ2-7; 9 bases line up with TRBD2. The length of the CDR3 is 16 residues. V shed 9 bases, J shed 7 bases, and the junction held 19 bases outside the gene matches. Germline loops: CDR1 SGHTA, CDR2 FQGNSA. The chain's CDR3 is CASSAQGSGRPGEQYF. Here the CDR3 DNA reads TGTGCCAGTAGCGCCCAGGGGAGCGGGAGGCCGGGGGAGCAGTACTTC.